This TCR beta chain was observed in a study of T-cell reconstitution after alpha-beta-depleted transplantation in children. The CDR3 sequence is 14 residues long. CDR1 MNHNS and CDR2 SASEGT come from the germline V gene. Unique molecular identifiers were used to barcode this TCRbeta library. TCRdb reanalysed the PCR reads using MiXCR and keeps one entry per CDR3 protein. The sample has approximately 520,000 distinct CDR3 sequences; over 25% are singletons. The specimen comprised PBMCs from the stem cell graft donor, sampled from the stem cell graft. V and J are TRBV6-1 and TRBJ2-3, with D perhaps assigned TRBD1 or TRBD2 (5 bases each). This receptor was taken from a human donor who donated a stem cell graft to a child with aplastic anemia. In DNA, the CDR3 is TGTGGATCTGGGGGTGTGGGAGTAGCAGATACGCAGTATTTT. Protein product: CGSGGVGVADTQYF.